These T cell receptor beta chains were read from a single sample in a study of a mutant IDH1 vaccine in newly diagnosed glioma. Their antigens are not known. Sequenced by immunoSEQ multiplex PCR; TCRdb stores in-frame clones only, minus some. The sample carries just over 35,000 clones, roughly 80% recorded once. The sequenced sample was peripheral blood mononuclear cells (PBMCs), obtained from a glioma patient whose treatment included an IDH1 peptide vaccine. These receptor sequences come from a woman aged 30 to 39 with glioma. Some clones in this sample may be carry-over from other donors' samples. Both conserved end residues are trimmed from each CDR3. Where a row states a size, it is once, few, many or the class of an expanded clone; other rows omit it.

V gene	CDR3 length	J gene	clone size	CDR3 protein
TRBV6-1	14	TRBJ1-3	.	ASSEDRDPSGNTIY
TRBV6-6	12	TRBJ2-7	.	ASSYPARTYEQY
TRBV6-6	10	TRBJ2-7	.	ASSYPSNEQY
TRBV15	11	TRBJ1-2	.	ATSWPGTYGYT
TRBV7-9	11	TRBJ1-2	.	ASSRDGHYGYT
TRBV19	9	TRBJ1-1	few	ASSMTAAPF
TRBV28	12	TRBJ2-5	few	ASRDRPYQETQY
TRBV5-4	13	TRBJ2-5	few	ASSGRTGVKETQY
TRBV27	14	TRBJ1-2	once	ASSLGGLGGNYGYT
TRBV18	13	TRBJ2-1	.	ASSPPRTGPNEQF
TRBV9	13	TRBJ2-2	.	ASSSRLTGNGELF
TRBV4-2	13	TRBJ2-7	.	ASSPRLAGRYEQY
TRBV6-4	11	TRBJ1-2	few	ASSEPYYYGYT
TRBV19	13	TRBJ1-1	.	ASIAVDRGSPEAF
TRBV15	12	TRBJ2-5	.	ATSRDLNQETQY
TRBV2	13	TRBJ2-5	few	ASSGTGVGRETQY